These T cell receptor beta chains were read from a single sample in a study of blood T cells in healthy people across ages. TCRdb redid the calling of the 5' RACE reads with MiXCR, one entry per CDR3 protein. Of about 1.4 million distinct CDR3 sequences detected, 45% to 70% appear once; the ten largest clones hold roughly 7%. Sample: blood. These receptors all stem from a man younger than 30 in good health. Each CDR3 is given with its conserved first and last residue. Each record gives: V gene, D gene, J gene, clone size, CDR3 protein, CDR3 DNA. A D gene is named only where the DNA matches it firmly. Clone size is shown for a subset of rows, as once, few, many or a class of expanded clone.

v_call: TRBV4-1
d_call: TRBD1
j_call: TRBJ2-7
clone_size: NA
cdr3_aa: CASSQEAVGSGQGYEQYF
cdr3_nt: TGCGCCAGCAGCCAAGAGGCAGTAGGGTCGGGACAGGGATACGAGCAGTACTTC

v_call: TRBV4-1
d_call: TRBD2
j_call: TRBJ2-5
clone_size: NA
cdr3_aa: CASSPLPLAGSETQYF
cdr3_nt: TGCGCCAGCAGCCCCCTCCCACTAGCGGGGAGTGAGACCCAGTACTTC

v_call: TRBV12-3/TRBV12-4
d_call: NA
j_call: TRBJ2-3
clone_size: many
cdr3_aa: CASSQGADTQYF
cdr3_nt: TGTGCCAGCAGTCAGGGAGCAGATACGCAGTATTTT

v_call: TRBV7-8
d_call: NA
j_call: TRBJ2-5
clone_size: few
cdr3_aa: CASSSDQAETQYF
cdr3_nt: TGTGCCAGCAGCTCAGACCAGGCTGAGACCCAGTACTTC

v_call: TRBV11-2
d_call: TRBD1
j_call: TRBJ1-5
clone_size: NA
cdr3_aa: CASSQAGTENQPQHF
cdr3_nt: TGTGCCAGCAGTCAGGCCGGGACAGAAAATCAGCCCCAGCATTTT

v_call: TRBV12-3/TRBV12-4
d_call: TRBD2
j_call: TRBJ2-1
clone_size: NA
cdr3_aa: CASSLMLRGGEQFF
cdr3_nt: TGTGCCAGCAGTTTAATGCTGCGGGGGGGAGAGCAGTTCTTC

v_call: TRBV11-2
d_call: NA
j_call: TRBJ2-3
clone_size: few
cdr3_aa: CASSHLDPRDTQYF
cdr3_nt: TGTGCCAGCAGTCACTTAGACCCTCGGGATACGCAGTATTTT

v_call: TRBV7-6
d_call: NA
j_call: TRBJ2-5
clone_size: few
cdr3_aa: CASSLDPSTQETQYF
cdr3_nt: TGTGCCAGCAGCTTGGACCCGAGCACTCAAGAGACCCAGTACTTC

v_call: TRBV5-1
d_call: TRBD2
j_call: TRBJ2-7
clone_size: NA
cdr3_aa: CASSPSGATSAIRGQYF
cdr3_nt: TGCGCCAGCAGCCCCTCGGGGGCGACTAGCGCCATACGAGGGCAGTACTTC

v_call: TRBV4-1
d_call: NA
j_call: TRBJ1-5
clone_size: NA
cdr3_aa: CASGSGTVNQPQHF
cdr3_nt: TGCGCCAGCGGCTCCGGGACCGTCAATCAGCCCCAGCATTTT

v_call: TRBV7-8
d_call: TRBD1
j_call: TRBJ2-6
clone_size: NA
cdr3_aa: CASSLPKTGSSGANVLTF
cdr3_nt: TGTGCCAGCAGCTTACCCAAGACAGGGTCCTCTGGGGCCAACGTCCTGACTTTC

v_call: TRBV4-1
d_call: TRBD1
j_call: TRBJ1-2
clone_size: NA
cdr3_aa: CASSQQGGGYGYTF
cdr3_nt: TGCGCCAGCAGCCAACAGGGGGGTGGCTATGGCTACACCTTC

v_call: TRBV27
d_call: TRBD2
j_call: TRBJ2-3
clone_size: NA
cdr3_aa: CASSGLAGASLTDTQYF
cdr3_nt: TGTGCCAGCAGTGGACTAGCGGGAGCGTCCTTAACAGATACGCAGTATTTT

v_call: TRBV20-1
d_call: TRBD1
j_call: TRBJ1-5
clone_size: few
cdr3_aa: CSAGTGPGTGGLSNQPQHF
cdr3_nt: TGCAGTGCTGGTACAGGGCCCGGGACAGGGGGCCTCAGCAATCAGCCCCAGCATTTT

v_call: TRBV4-3
d_call: NA
j_call: TRBJ1-1
clone_size: few
cdr3_aa: CASSQVDGLNTEAFF
cdr3_nt: TGCGCCAGCAGCCAAGTGGATGGCTTGAACACTGAAGCTTTCTTT

v_call: TRBV3-1
d_call: TRBD1
j_call: TRBJ1-2
clone_size: few
cdr3_aa: CASSQDLTGHGYTF
cdr3_nt: TGTGCCAGCAGCCAAGATCTGACAGGGCACGGCTACACCTTC

v_call: TRBV27
d_call: TRBD1
j_call: TRBJ1-4
clone_size: NA
cdr3_aa: CASSPRGQLGEKLFF
cdr3_nt: TGTGCCAGCAGTCCGAGGGGACAGTTGGGAGAAAAACTGTTTTTT

v_call: TRBV6-1
d_call: TRBD2
j_call: TRBJ2-3
clone_size: NA
cdr3_aa: CASKAGGGSDTQYF
cdr3_nt: TGTGCCAGCAAGGCGGGAGGGGGGAGTGATACGCAGTATTTT